The sequence of this T cell receptor beta chain was determined in a study of cytomegalovirus exposure and HLA in healthy donors. Whole-study findings and limits: CMV serostatus stood as the only immune exposure information on hand. 87-base-pair reads could not separate some V segments, including TRBV6-2 and TRBV6-3. Analysis was carried out at a later point, and it linked a missense DCLRE1C variant to TCR beta V- and J-gene trimming.

Points on this clone: Its antigen is unknown.

The CDR3 has 14 residues. V was clipped by 10 bases and J by 5 bases, with 18 bases between them. Germline assignment: CDR1 SGHVS and CDR2 FNYEAQ. Researchers ran the PCR with 60 Vbeta and 13 Jbeta primers. How the authors handled the data: A later analysis tallied about 80 million unique TCR beta chains, roughly 11 million of them shared. TCRdb keeps only in-frame clones here, not all; method: immunoSEQ multiplex PCR. V and J calls and clone size come straight from that table; D and trimming were deduced from the DNA. The table has 100,000 to 150,000 clones, roughly 75% seen once. The rearrangement joins TRBV7-6 to TRBJ2-1; D is possibly TRBD2 (5 bases). The source material was PBMCs. The receptor's source is a man aged 30 to 39 in good health and CMV-seropositive. In DNA, the CDR3 is TGTGCCATCTCAGACCTACGGGGAGACAATGAGCAGTTCTTC. Its protein is CAISDLRGDNEQFF. Looking up the rest from reference TRBV7-6 and TRBJ2-1 gives the full variable domain: GAGVSQSPRYKVTKRGQDVALRCDPISGHVSLYWYRQALGQGPEFLTYFNYEAQQDKSGLPNDRFSAERPEGSISTLTIQRTEQRDSAMYRCAISDLRGDNEQFFGPGTRLTVL.